This TCR beta chain was recovered during a study of tumor-infiltrating lymphocytes in primary liver carcinoma. With a constant-region primer, TCR beta cDNA was made from 500 ng of total RNA. TCR beta libraries came from three nested multiplex PCR rounds using slightly modified ARM-PCR. In the first two PCR rounds, TRBV1-TRBV30 forward primers were paired with a C-beta reverse primer, and each round lasted roughly 9 cycles. In TCRdb, the multiplex PCR reads were re-called with MiXCR into one record per CDR3 protein. This repertoire shows a few hundred thousand distinct CDR3 sequences, nearly 60% found once; its top ten account for about 18%. The researchers obtained blood RNA from unsorted whole blood and also extracted germline DNA. The CDR3 runs 14 residues. V was pared by 10 bases and J by 2 bases, with 14 bases between.

Sequenced input: peripheral blood. The gene calls are TRBV12-3 or TRBV12-4 and TRBJ2-2; tentative D call: TRBD1 (6 bases). The sequence came from a woman in her twenties or thirties with primary liver carcinoma and hepatitis B virus infection. CDR3 in DNA: TGTGCCACCAAACAGGGTACCAACACCGGGGAGCTGTTTTTT. Translated: CATKQGTNTGELFF.